This T cell receptor beta chain appears in the sequencing data of a study of molecular identifiers for immune sequencing clone quantification. Study details: Five aliquots were made in replicates from the RNA of about 20,000 or 100,000 naive CD8 cells, and four were sequenced.

Using its own MiXCR run on the PCR reads, TCRdb lists one record per CDR3 protein. Found here are about 65,000 distinct CDR3 sequences, less than 20% of them singletons; the top ten hold about 1.6%. Findings and limits, study-wide: One cell's worth of spiked Jurkat TCR RNA was reportedly detectable among about a million naive cells. Clones of above 20 RNA copies carried over 98% of effector molecules; in naive cells they carried under 1%.

On this clonotype itself: What it binds is unknown. Relative to the germline gene, one junction end is altered; a read error may explain this.

Naive CD8 T cells underwent sorting with the CD8+CD4-CCR7+CD45RA+ definition. This receptor was taken from a human donor in good health. Some libraries in this study had Jurkat cell RNA spiked in. Sequenced: naive CD8+ T cells from blood, with Jurkat cell RNA spiked in. Regarding subset: FACS-sorted CD8+CD4-CCR7+CD45RA+ naive T cells.

CDR3 loop: CASSPPIGSVLVF. CDR3 DNA sequence: TGTGCCAGCAGCCCACCAATAGGGTCGGTTCTTGTCTTT. The V call is TRBV7-2, the J call TRBJ1-1, with unresolved D. Germline CDR1 SGHTA, CDR2 FQGNSA. The CDR3 has 13 residues.